Below, 17 T cell receptor beta chains from the same sample are listed, as sequenced in a study of OX40 agonist ivuxolimab in advanced cancers. Libraries came from the immunoSEQ multiplex PCR assay. The immuneACCESS repertoire file appears here via TCRdb, limited to in-frame rearrangements. These files lack a portion of the clones; in checked studies, under half of the deficit traces to unresolved V genes, and the cause of the others is not known. A total of 35,000 to 45,000 clones appear in this sample, 89% of them only once. The biggest ten clones account for around 16% of the sample. The sequencing here drew on CD4+ or CD8+ T cells sorted from blood, taken in a trial of the OX40 agonist ivuxolimab. These receptor sequences come from an adult with an advanced solid tumor such as melanoma, head and neck, liver or kidney cancer.

V and J are TRBV29-1 and TRBJ2-3; D remains unclear. Trimming stripped 2 bases from V and 9 bases from J, with 18 bases between. Germline CDR1 SQVTM, CDR2 ANQGSEA. This CDR3 comprises 14 residues. The CDR3 loop reads CSVETETRLGTQYF. CDR3 sequence (DNA): TGCAGCGTTGAAACCGAGACTCGCCTGGGGACGCAGTATTTT.

The chain links TRBV6-1 to TRBJ2-3; 11 nucleotides agree with TRBD2. The CDR3 is 17 residues long. Trimming took 3 bases from V and 2 from J; bases not matched to a gene: 7. Germline V gene sequence: CDR1 MNHNS, CDR2 SASEGT. The CDR3 DNA reads TGTGCCAGCAGTGACGACGCTAGCGGGGGGCACACAGATACGCAGTATTTT. Amino acids: CASSDDASGGHTDTQYF.

Of note for this clone: Other nucleotide sequences in the sample specify the same CDR3. For the CDR3, the DNA is TGCAGCGTTGTGGGGGTTAGAGAAAACATTCAGTACTTC. Amino acid sequence: CSVVGVRENIQYF. The gene calls are TRBV29-1 and TRBJ2-4, with D perhaps given as TRBD1 or TRBD2 (5 bases each). Trimming took off 4 bases at V and 5 bases at J, with 12 bases between the two ends. Germline CDR1 and CDR2: SQVTM and ANQGSEA. The CDR3 runs to 13 residues. The complete variable domain, with remaining parts taken from reference TRBV29-1 and TRBJ2-4, reads SAVISQKPSRDICQRGTSLTIQCQVDSQVTMMFWYRQQPGQSLTLIATANQGSEATYESGFVIDKFPISRPNLTFSTLTVSNMSPEDSSIYLCSVVGVRENIQYFGAGTRLSVL.

In its sample, this clone was seen a few times. The chain combines TRBV6-5 with TRBJ1-1; D possibly corresponds to TRBD1 (5 bases). The CDR3 covers 12 residues. V was shortened by 7 bases and J by 6 bases, with 12 bases between the two germline ends. Germline V CDR1 and CDR2: MNHEY, SVGAGI. The CDR3 protein is CASKAGLSEAFF. CDR3 in DNA: TGTGCCAGCAAGGCAGGGTTATCTGAAGCTTTCTTT.

The chain links TRBV15 to TRBJ1-2; D may be TRBD1 (5 bases). The CDR3 contains 17 residues. With 6 bases removed from V and 6 bases from J, the gap between germline ends came to 26 bases. Germline CDR1 reads LNHNV; CDR2 reads YYDKDF (reference sequence). CDR3 loop: CATSPDRGWQGLDGYTF. For the CDR3, the DNA is TGTGCCACCAGTCCCGACCGGGGGTGGCAGGGTCTTGATGGCTACACCTTC.

The V gene is TRBV7-9, the J gene TRBJ2-3, with TRBD2 matching 13 bases. With 4 bases clipped from V and 11 bases from J, the junction kept 15 bases outside the gene matches. CDR3 length: 17 amino acids. Germline V lookup: CDR1 SEHNR, CDR2 FQNEAQ (reference sequence). CDR3 in DNA: TGTGCCAGCAGCTCAGGCCTCGGACTAGCGGGGGTCCCCCGGCAGTATTTT. This sequence encodes CASSSGLGLAGVPRQYF.

V and J are TRBV7-7 and TRBJ2-1, with 7 nucleotides matching TRBD2. The CDR3 length is 16 residues. The V gene end was trimmed by 6 bases and the J gene end by 4 bases; junction bases not matched to a gene: 12. Per germline, CDR1 SSHAT and CDR2 FNYEAQ (reference sequence). The chain's CDR3 is CASSLKTSAGYNEQFF. CDR3 coding DNA: TGTGCCAGCAGTCTTAAAACTAGCGCGGGTTACAATGAGCAGTTCTTC.

This chain connects TRBV5-1 to TRBJ1-1, with D uncertain. The CDR3 sequence is 14 residues long. Deletions cut 2 bases from V and 2 bases from J, with 10 bases between. Germline loops: CDR1 SGHRS, CDR2 YFSETQ. CDR3 residues: CASSLREGNTEAFF. The CDR3 nucleotides read TGCGCCAGCAGCTTAAGGGAGGGAAACACTGAAGCTTTCTTT.

The CDR3 region is CASSPRIGDRADTQYF. CDR3 coding DNA: TGTGCCAGCAGCCCGAGGATAGGTGATAGGGCAGATACGCAGTATTTT. The chain recombines TRBV7-8 with TRBJ2-3; D remains unclear. V was cut by 5 bases and J by 4 bases, with 19 bases left in between. Germline V gene lookup returns CDR1 SGHVS and CDR2 FQNEAQ. This CDR3 has 16 residues.

The chain couples TRBV2 to TRBJ2-2, with D possibly being TRBD1 (5 bases). Germline V gene data show CDR1 as SNHLY and CDR2 as FYNNEI. The CDR3 is made up of 14 amino acids. V gave up 7 bases and J gave up 1 base, with 10 bases separating them. CDR3 amino acids: CASISGQNTGELFF. CDR3 in DNA: TGTGCCAGCATTAGTGGACAGAACACCGGGGAGCTGTTTTTT. The variable domain in full, completed from reference TRBV2 and TRBJ2-2, reads EPEVTQTPSHQVTQMGQEVILRCVPISNHLYFYWYRQILGQKVEFLVSFYNNEISEKSEIFDDQFSVERPDGSNFTLKIRSTKLEDSAMYFCASISGQNTGELFFGEGSRLTVL.

The count of this clone is one. CDR3 DNA sequence: TGTGCCACCTACCATGGGGCCAACGTCCTGACTTTC. It yields the protein CATYHGANVLTF. This chain uses TRBV6-1 with TRBJ2-6; D gene ambiguous. Germline CDR1 reads MNHNS; CDR2 reads SASEGT. This CDR3 region has 12 residues. V dropped 10 bases and J dropped 3 bases, with 7 bases sitting between them.

The V and J genes are TRBV7-8 and TRBJ1-2; D may be TRBD1 (6 bases). CDR3 length equals 15 residues. Germline CDR1 is SGHVS and CDR2 is FQNEAQ. V lost 1 base and J 0 bases, leaving 9 bases between the germline ends. CDR3 amino acids: CASSLETGANYGYTF. Here the CDR3 DNA reads TGTGCCAGCAGCTTAGAGACAGGAGCTAACTATGGCTACACCTTC.

This clone appeared once. This chain links TRBV29-1 with TRBJ2-5; D may be TRBD1 (5 bases). Trimming removed 0 bases from V and 1 base from J, with 12 bases in between. The length of the CDR3 is 15 residues. Looked up from germline, CDR1 is SQVTM and CDR2 is ANQGSEA. The CDR3 loop reads CSVEDGSGLQETQYF. The CDR3 DNA reads as TGCAGCGTTGAAGATGGTTCAGGGCTCCAAGAGACCCAGTACTTC. Full variable domain (outside the CDR3, taken from reference TRBV29-1 and TRBJ2-5): SAVISQKPSRDICQRGTSLTIQCQVDSQVTMMFWYRQQPGQSLTLIATANQGSEATYESGFVIDKFPISRPNLTFSTLTVSNMSPEDSSIYLCSVEDGSGLQETQYFGPGTRLLVL.

This chain uses TRBV6-5 with TRBJ2-1; D is unclear. Trimming took 0 bases from V and 10 from J, leaving 16 bases between them. Germline-derived CDR1 and CDR2 are MNHEY and SVGAGI. The CDR3 extends over 15 amino acids. CDR3 residues: CASSYSEFSRREQFF. CDR3 DNA sequence: TGTGCCAGCAGTTACTCAGAATTTTCCAGGCGCGAGCAGTTCTTC.

This chain joins TRBV4-1 and TRBJ2-5; the match to TRBD2 covers 14 bases. Germline values: CDR1 MGHRA, CDR2 YSYEKL. CDR3 length: 18 residues. Germline trimming cut 2 bases from V and 2 bases from J; bases unmatched to any gene: 7. In DNA, the CDR3 is TGCGCCAGCAGCCAACTGACTAGCGGGGGGGCCGGACAAGAGACCCAGTACTTC. This translates into CASSQLTSGGAGQETQYF.

The CDR3 region is CASSGGGRMDTQYF. DNA of the CDR3: TGTGCCAGCAGCGGTGGGGGGCGCATGGATACGCAGTATTTT. The chain combines TRBV7-9 with TRBJ2-3; TRBD1 or TRBD2 may be the D gene (6 bases each). The CDR3 has 14 residues. Germline-derived CDR1 and CDR2 are SEHNR and FQNEAQ (reference sequence). V gave up 5 bases and J gave up 6 bases, with 15 bases separating them.

J is TRBJ2-2 and V is TRBV27, with D perhaps TRBD1 or TRBD2 (5 bases each). The germline CDR1 and CDR2 sequences are MNHEY and SMNVEV (reference sequence). The CDR3 contains 15 residues. V was cut by 5 bases and J by 8 bases, with 18 bases left in between. CDR3 nucleotide sequence: TGTGCCAGCAGTCAACTCGACGTGTGGGGGGGGGAGCTGTTTTTT. Amino acids: CASSQLDVWGGELFF.